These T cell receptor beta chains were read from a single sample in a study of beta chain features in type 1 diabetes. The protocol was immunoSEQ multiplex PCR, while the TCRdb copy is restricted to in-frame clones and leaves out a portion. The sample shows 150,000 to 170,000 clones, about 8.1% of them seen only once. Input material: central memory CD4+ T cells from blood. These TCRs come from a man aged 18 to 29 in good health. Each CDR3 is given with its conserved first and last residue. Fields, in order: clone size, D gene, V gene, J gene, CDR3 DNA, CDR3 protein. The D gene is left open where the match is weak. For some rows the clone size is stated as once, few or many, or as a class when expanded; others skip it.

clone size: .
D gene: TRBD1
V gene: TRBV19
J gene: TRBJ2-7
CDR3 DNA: TGTGCCAGTAGCAAGGACAGGGGGCGCGAGCAGTACTTC
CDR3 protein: CASSKDRGREQYF

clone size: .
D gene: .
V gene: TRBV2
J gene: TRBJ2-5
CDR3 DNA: TGTGCCAGCAGGGAGCAAGAGACCCAGTACTTC
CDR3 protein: CASREQETQYF

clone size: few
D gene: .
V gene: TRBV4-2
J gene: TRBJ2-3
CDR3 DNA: TGTGCCAGCAGCCAAGGGGCTATCCTCCCAGATACGCAGTATTTT
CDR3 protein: CASSQGAILPDTQYF

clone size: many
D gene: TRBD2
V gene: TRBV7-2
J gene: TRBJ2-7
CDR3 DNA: TGTGCCAGCAAAGCGGGGTATTCCTACGAGCAGTACTTC
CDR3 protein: CASKAGYSYEQYF

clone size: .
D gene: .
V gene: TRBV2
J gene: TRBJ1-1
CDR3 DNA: TGTGCCAGTACTAAGGGAGGTCCGAACACTGAAGCTTTCTTT
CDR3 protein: CASTKGGPNTEAFF

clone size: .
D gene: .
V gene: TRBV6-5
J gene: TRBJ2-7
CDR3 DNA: TGTGCCAGCAGTTATTATTCAGGGACTCTTTTCCACGAGCAGTACTTC
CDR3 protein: CASSYYSGTLFHEQYF

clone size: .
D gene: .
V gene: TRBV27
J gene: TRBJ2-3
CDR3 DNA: TGTGCCAGCAGGACTAGCACAGATACGCAGTATTTT
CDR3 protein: CASRTSTDTQYF

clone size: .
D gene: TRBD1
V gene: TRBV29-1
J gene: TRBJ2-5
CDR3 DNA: TGCAGCGTCACAGACAGGGGAGGAGAGACCCAGTACTTC
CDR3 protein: CSVTDRGGETQYF

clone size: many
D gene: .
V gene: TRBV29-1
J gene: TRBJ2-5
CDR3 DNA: TGCAGCGTTCCCGGGGTAGTCCAAGAGACCCAGTACTTC
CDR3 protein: CSVPGVVQETQYF

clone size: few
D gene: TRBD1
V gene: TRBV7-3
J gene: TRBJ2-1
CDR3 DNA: TGTGCCAGCAGCTCCGATCCACAGGGGGCCTACAATGAGCAGTTCTTC
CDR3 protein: CASSSDPQGAYNEQFF

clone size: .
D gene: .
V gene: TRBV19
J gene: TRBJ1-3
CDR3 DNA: TGTGCTACTCGCGAGGCGGGATCTGGAAACACCATATATTTT
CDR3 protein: CATREAGSGNTIYF

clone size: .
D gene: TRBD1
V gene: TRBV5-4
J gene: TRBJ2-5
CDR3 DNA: TGTGCCAGCAGCCAGGGGGACACAGAAGAGACCCAGTACTTC
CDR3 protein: CASSQGDTEETQYF

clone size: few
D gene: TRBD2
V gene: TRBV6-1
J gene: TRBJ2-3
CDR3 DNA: TGTGCCAGCAGTGACCTAGCGGGAAGCACAGATACGCAGTATTTT
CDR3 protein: CASSDLAGSTDTQYF

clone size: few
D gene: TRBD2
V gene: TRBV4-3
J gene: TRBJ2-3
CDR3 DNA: TGCGCCAGCAGCCAGGAACTAGCGGGGAGCACAGATACGCAGTATTTT
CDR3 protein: CASSQELAGSTDTQYF

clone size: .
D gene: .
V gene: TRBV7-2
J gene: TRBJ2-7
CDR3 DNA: TGTGCCAGCAGCTTAGCAAGGGCGGGGGAGCAGTACTTC
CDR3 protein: CASSLARAGEQYF

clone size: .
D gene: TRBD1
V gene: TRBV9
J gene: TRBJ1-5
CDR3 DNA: TGTGCCAGCAGCGTCTCCGGGACAGGGAATCAGCCCCAGCATTTT
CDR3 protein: CASSVSGTGNQPQHF

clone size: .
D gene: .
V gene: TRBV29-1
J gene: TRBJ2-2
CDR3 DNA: TGCAGCGTTGTTGGAGGGACGAACACCGGGGAGCTGTTTTTT
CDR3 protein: CSVVGGTNTGELFF

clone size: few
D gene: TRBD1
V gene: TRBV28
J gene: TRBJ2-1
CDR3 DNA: TGTGCCAGCAGGCGGACAGGGATTGAAGTTGAGCAGTTCTTC
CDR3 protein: CASRRTGIEVEQFF

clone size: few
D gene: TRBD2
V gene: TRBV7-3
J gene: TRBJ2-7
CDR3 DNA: TGTGCCAGCGGGACTAGCGGGGGGCCCTCCTACGAGCAGTACTTC
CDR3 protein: CASGTSGGPSYEQYF

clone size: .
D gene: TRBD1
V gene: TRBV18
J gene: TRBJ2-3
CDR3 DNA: TGTGCCAGCTCACAGGACAGGTCACTTCATACGCAGTATTTT
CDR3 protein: CASSQDRSLHTQYF

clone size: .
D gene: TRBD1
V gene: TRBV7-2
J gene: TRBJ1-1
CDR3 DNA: TGTGCCAGCAGCTTTCGACAGGGGGCATCTGAAGCTTTCTTT
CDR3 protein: CASSFRQGASEAFF

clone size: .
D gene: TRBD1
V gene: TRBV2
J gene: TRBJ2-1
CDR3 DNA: TGTGCCAGCAGTGGGACAGGGCTCGTGAAGCAGTTCTTC
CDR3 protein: CASSGTGLVKQFF

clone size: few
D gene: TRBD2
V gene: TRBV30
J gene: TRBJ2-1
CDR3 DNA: TGTGCCGGAAAAAAACTAGCGGGATCCTACAATGAGCAGTTCTTC
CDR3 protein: CAGKKLAGSYNEQFF

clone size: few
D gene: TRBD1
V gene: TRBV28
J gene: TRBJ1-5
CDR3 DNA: TGTGCCAGCAGTTTGGTGGGACAGGGCTATCAGCCCCAGCATTTT
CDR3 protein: CASSLVGQGYQPQHF

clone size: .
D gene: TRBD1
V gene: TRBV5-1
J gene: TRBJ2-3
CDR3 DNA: TGCGCCAGCAGCTTGGACAGGGGGCTTTCAGATACGCAGTATTTT
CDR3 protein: CASSLDRGLSDTQYF

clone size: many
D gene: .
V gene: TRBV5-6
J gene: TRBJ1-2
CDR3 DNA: TGTGCCAGCAGCCCCGGGACAACCTATGGCTACACCTTC
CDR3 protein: CASSPGTTYGYTF

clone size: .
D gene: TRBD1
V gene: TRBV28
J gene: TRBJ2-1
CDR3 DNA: TGTGCCAGCAGTCCGCCGGGACAGGTAAACTACAATGAGCAGTTCTTC
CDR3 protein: CASSPPGQVNYNEQFF

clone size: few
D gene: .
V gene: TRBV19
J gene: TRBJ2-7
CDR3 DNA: TGTGCCAGTAGTATAGGTCAAAACTACGAGCAGTACTTC
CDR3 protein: CASSIGQNYEQYF

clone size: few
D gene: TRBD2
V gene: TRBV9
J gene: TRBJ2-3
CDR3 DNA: TGTGCCAGCAGCGTAGCTGGGGCGGGAGTCGTAGATACGCAGTATTTT
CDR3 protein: CASSVAGAGVVDTQYF

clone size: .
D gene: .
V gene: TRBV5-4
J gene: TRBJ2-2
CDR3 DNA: TGTGCCAGCAGCGCGTTCAGGGGCTCGAACACCGGGGAGCTGTTTTTT
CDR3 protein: CASSAFRGSNTGELFF

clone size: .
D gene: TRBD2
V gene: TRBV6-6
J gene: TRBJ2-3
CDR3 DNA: TGTGCCAGCTTGAAGCGGGGGGGCGGCACAGATACGCAGTATTTT
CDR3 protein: CASLKRGGGTDTQYF

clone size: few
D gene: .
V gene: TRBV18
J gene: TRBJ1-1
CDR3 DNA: TGTGCCAGCTCACCTCGAGTAGGAAGCGCTGAAGCTTTCTTT
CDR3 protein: CASSPRVGSAEAFF

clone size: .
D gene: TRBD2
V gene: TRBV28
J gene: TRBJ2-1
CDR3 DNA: TGTGCCAGCAGTCTAGCGGGAGAAGGGTACAATGAGCAGTTCTTC
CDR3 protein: CASSLAGEGYNEQFF

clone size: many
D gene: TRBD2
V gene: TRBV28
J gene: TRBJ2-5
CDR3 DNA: TGTGCCAGCAGTTCCCCCGGGGGGATCACACAAGAGACCCAGTACTTC
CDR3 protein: CASSSPGGITQETQYF

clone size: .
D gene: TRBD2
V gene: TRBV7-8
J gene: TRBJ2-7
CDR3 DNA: TGTGCCAGCAGCTGGGCGGGCGGGGGAACCTACGAGCAGTACTTC
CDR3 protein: CASSWAGGGTYEQYF

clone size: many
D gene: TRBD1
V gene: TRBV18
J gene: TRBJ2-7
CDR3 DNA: TGTGCCAGCTCACCAACGGACAGGAACTACGAGCAGTACTTC
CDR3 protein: CASSPTDRNYEQYF

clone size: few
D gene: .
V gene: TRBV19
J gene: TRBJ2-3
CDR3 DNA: TGTGCCAGTAGTATAGAGCAGGGGATCGCAGATACGCAGTATTTT
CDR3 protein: CASSIEQGIADTQYF

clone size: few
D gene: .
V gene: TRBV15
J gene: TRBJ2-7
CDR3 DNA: TGTGCCACCAGCAGAGATATGTTGAGCGGCTACGAGCAGTACTTC
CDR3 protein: CATSRDMLSGYEQYF

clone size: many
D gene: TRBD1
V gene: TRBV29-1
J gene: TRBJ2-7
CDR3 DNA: TGCAGCGTTGCCCGGGACAGTCCCTACGAGCAGTACTTC
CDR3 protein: CSVARDSPYEQYF

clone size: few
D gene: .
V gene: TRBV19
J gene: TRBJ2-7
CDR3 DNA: TGTGCCAGTAGCGGCAGGGGACACGAGCAGTACTTC
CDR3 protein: CASSGRGHEQYF

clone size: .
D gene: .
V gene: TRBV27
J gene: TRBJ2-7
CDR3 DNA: TGTGCCACTCGACCTTTAGACTGGGGGAGGCCCGCCTACGAGCAGTACTTC
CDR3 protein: CATRPLDWGRPAYEQYF

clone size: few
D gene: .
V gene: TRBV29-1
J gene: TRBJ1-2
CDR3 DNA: TGCAGCGTTGGCCGGGGGGCATCAAACTATGGCTACACCTTC
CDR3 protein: CSVGRGASNYGYTF

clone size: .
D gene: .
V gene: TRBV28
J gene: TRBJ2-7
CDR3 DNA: TGTGCCAGCTGCGATTCTACCGGGACTCGCTACGAGCAGTACTTC
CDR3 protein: CASCDSTGTRYEQYF

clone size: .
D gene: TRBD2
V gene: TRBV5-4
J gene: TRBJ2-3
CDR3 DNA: TGTGCCAGCAGCAACCGACTAGCGGGAGCCGTAGATACGCAGTATTTT
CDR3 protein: CASSNRLAGAVDTQYF

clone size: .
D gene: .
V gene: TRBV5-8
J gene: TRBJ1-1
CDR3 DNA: TGTGCCAGCAGCTTCAACAGGGAAAGGGAAGCTTTCTTT
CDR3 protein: CASSFNREREAFF

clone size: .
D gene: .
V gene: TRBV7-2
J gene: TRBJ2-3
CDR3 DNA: TGTGCCAGCAGCTTAGTATCAGGGGGAGGTACGCAGTATTTT
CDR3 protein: CASSLVSGGGTQYF

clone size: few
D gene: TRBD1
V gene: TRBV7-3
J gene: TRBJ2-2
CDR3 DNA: TGTGCCAGCCGACAGGGTTTGAACACCGGGGAGCTGTTTTTT
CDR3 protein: CASRQGLNTGELFF

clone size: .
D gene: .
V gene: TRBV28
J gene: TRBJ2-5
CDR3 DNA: TGTGCCAGCAGAGCGACGTGGCAAGAGACCCAGTACTTC
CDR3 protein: CASRATWQETQYF